These T cell receptor beta chains were read from a single sample in a study of T cell responses to AZD1222 COVID-19 vaccine. TCRdb keeps only in-frame clones here, not all; method: immunoSEQ multiplex PCR. The profile shows some 90,000 clones, roughly 90% of them singletons. Sample: peripheral blood, taken on day 0 of AZD1222 vaccination. Receptor source: an adult in good health. Each CDR3 is given with its conserved first and last residue. A D gene is named only where the DNA matches it firmly. A clone size is listed for some rows: how often the clone was seen (once, few, many), or a class if it is expanded.

abundance,j_gene,d_gene,v_gene,CDR3aa,CDR3nt
.,TRBJ2-3,.,TRBV21-1,CASSPKPGGGHGTQYF,TGTGCCAGCAGCCCCAAGCCGGGCGGAGGGCATGGTACGCAGTATTTT
.,TRBJ1-2,.,TRBV6-5,CAGAGAIGYTF,TGTGCCGGGGCGGGGGCGATCGGCTACACCTTC
few,TRBJ1-6,.,TRBV10-1,CAIWEGKSPLHF,TGCGCCATCTGGGAAGGGAAATCACCCCTCCACTTT
.,TRBJ1-2,TRBD1,TRBV10-1,CASSPGQNYGYTF,TGCGCCAGCAGTCCGGGACAGAACTATGGCTACACCTTC
few,TRBJ1-3,.,TRBV15,CATSRDPGRGNTIYF,TGTGCCACCAGCAGAGATCCGGGAAGAGGAAACACCATATATTTT
.,TRBJ2-1,TRBD2,TRBV5-1,CASSAGDGSYNEQFF,TGCGCCAGCAGCGCGGGAGATGGGTCCTACAATGAGCAGTTCTTC
.,TRBJ1-5,.,TRBV2,CASSEGGGQPQHF,TGTGCCAGCAGTGAAGGGGGCGGCCAGCCCCAGCATTTT
.,TRBJ1-6,.,TRBV30,CAWGRDSPLHF,TGTGCCTGGGGCCGGGATTCACCCCTCCACTTT
.,TRBJ2-3,TRBD2,TRBV7-2,CASSLVVAGGGADTQYF,TGTGCCAGCAGCTTAGTGGTCGCGGGAGGAGGGGCAGATACGCAGTATTTT
.,TRBJ1-2,TRBD1,TRBV6-1,CASSEGPGQGDYGYTF,TGTGCCAGCAGTGAGGGACCGGGACAGGGCGACTATGGCTACACCTTC
.,TRBJ2-7,TRBD2,TRBV12-3/TRBV12-4,CASRAGLAYEQYF,TGTGCCAGCAGAGCGGGACTAGCCTACGAGCAGTACTTC
.,TRBJ2-1,.,TRBV27,CASSLGWSSYNEQFF,TGTGCCAGCAGTTTAGGCTGGAGCTCCTACAATGAGCAGTTCTTC
.,TRBJ1-2,.,TRBV10-3,CAIRETANNYGYTF,TGTGCCATCAGGGAGACAGCTAATAACTATGGCTACACCTTC
.,TRBJ1-4,.,TRBV5-6,CASSFRVGANEKLFF,TGTGCCAGCAGCTTCAGGGTTGGAGCTAATGAAAAACTGTTTTTT
.,TRBJ1-6,.,TRBV6-2/TRBV6-3,CASSSPAGTEYNSPLHF,TGTGCCAGCAGTTCCCCGGCCGGGACCGAGTATAATTCACCCCTCCACTTT
.,TRBJ2-7,.,TRBV5-6,CASSLPGNEQYF,TGTGCCAGCAGCTTGCCAGGAAACGAGCAGTACTTC
.,TRBJ2-7,.,TRBV6-2/TRBV6-3,CASSYSRQADYEQYF,TGTGCCAGCAGTTACTCGAGACAGGCCGACTACGAGCAGTACTTC
once,TRBJ1-1,TRBD1,TRBV10-3,CAISSPGQNFEAFF,TGTGCCATCAGTTCACCGGGACAGAACTTTGAAGCTTTCTTT
.,TRBJ2-7,TRBD1,TRBV7-9,CASSPGQGYEQYF,TGTGCCAGCAGCCCGGGACAGGGCTACGAGCAGTACTTC
few,TRBJ1-4,.,TRBV7-9,CASSLVGGTNEKLFF,TGTGCCAGCAGCTTAGTTGGGGGTACTAATGAAAAACTGTTTTTT
.,TRBJ2-2,.,TRBV3-1/TRBV3-2,CASSQRGANTGELFF,TGTGCCAGCAGCCAGCGCGGGGCGAACACCGGGGAGCTGTTTTTT
.,TRBJ2-7,TRBD1,TRBV9,CASSVDQGAMYEQYF,TGTGCCAGCAGCGTAGACCAGGGGGCCATGTACGAGCAGTACTTC
.,TRBJ2-7,TRBD2,TRBV19,CASSFSGGLTYEQYF,TGTGCCAGTAGTTTTAGCGGGGGGCTCACCTACGAGCAGTACTTC
.,TRBJ1-1,TRBD1,TRBV6-4,CASSESPGQGSTEAFF,TGTGCCAGCAGTGAATCGCCGGGACAGGGATCCACTGAAGCTTTCTTT
.,TRBJ2-2,.,TRBV7-9,CASSPEKVVPGTGELFF,TGTGCCAGCAGCCCCGAGAAGGTGGTACCAGGGACCGGGGAGCTGTTTTTT
.,TRBJ2-7,.,TRBV4-2,CASSQDRFDGTYEQYF,TGTGCCAGCAGCCAAGATCGGTTCGATGGAACCTACGAGCAGTACTTC
.,TRBJ1-2,.,TRBV29-1,CSVEVGTRYGYTF,TGCAGCGTTGAAGTGGGGACGCGGTATGGCTACACCTTC
once,TRBJ1-2,.,TRBV4-3,CASSQAIGVGGNYGYTF,TGCGCCAGCAGCCAAGCCATCGGGGTTGGGGGGAACTATGGCTACACCTTC